This note documents a single T cell receptor (beta chain) sequence. The antigen is unknown. This sample is drawn from a study of T cell responses to AZD1222 COVID-19 vaccine. TCRdb's table, derived via immunoSEQ multiplex PCR, lists solely in-frame clones and lacks some. Counted here are some 87,000 clones, roughly nine tenths occurring once; the ten biggest clones make up approximately 30%. Whole-study results and caveats: The span of vaccine-associated CD4 TCRs extended across spike, with dominance at 160-218 and 743-854. In a largely white British group with more females than males, clonal diversity was possibly underestimated. Reports indicate that nearly half of spike-specific TCRs are directed at unmutated variant regions.

Germline V gives CDR1 SGHRS, CDR2 YFSETQ. The CDR3 sequence is 16 residues long. V gave up 4 bases and J gave up 0 bases, with 11 bases separating them. The rearrangement joins TRBV5-1 to TRBJ2-6; perhaps TRBD1 as D (6 bases). This TCR came from an adult in good health. The starting material was peripheral blood, obtained on day 0 of AZD1222 vaccination. DNA for the CDR3: TGCGCCAGCAGCCCCGGACAGACCTCTGGGGCCAACGTCCTGACTTTC. It yields the protein CASSPGQTSGANVLTF.